This T cell receptor (beta chain) was obtained from a study of cytomegalovirus exposure and HLA in healthy donors. Broader study findings: The study found most TCR sequences rare, yet found some public TCRs in many donors.

On this clone: The antigen is unknown.

It was with 60 Vbeta and 13 Jbeta primers that the PCR ran. The repertoire was sequenced with immunoSEQ multiplex PCR; TCRdb's copy has only in-frame clones and lacks some. The sample records over 150,000 clones, around 75% being singletons. Sequenced: PBMCs. The sequence derives from a young man in good health and CMV-seronegative.

CDR3 nucleotide sequence: TGTGCCATCTCTTTGCAGGGGGTCTCCTACGAGCAGTACTTC. Protein sequence: CAISLQGVSYEQYF. The V and J genes are TRBV10-3 and TRBJ2-7; 7 positions agree with TRBD1. The germline gives CDR1 ENHRY, CDR2 SYGVKD. The junction had 7 bases not matched to a gene; V was cut back by 8 bases and J by 0 bases. The CDR3 runs to 14 residues.